This T cell receptor (beta chain) was recovered during a study of T cell clonotyping in hematopoietic cell transplantation. As for the study in general: Recipient samples before transplant were obtained post-cytoreduction.

TCRdb's table, derived via immunoSEQ multiplex PCR, lists solely in-frame clones and lacks some. In the table there are more than 20,000 clones, 84% of which are singletons. The junction had 6 bases not matched to a gene; V was cut back by 2 bases and J by 6 bases. Per the germline V gene, CDR1 is SQVTM and CDR2 is ANQGSEA. This CDR3 region has 14 residues. Time point here: recipient sample about 28 days before transplant, after cytoreduction. The sequenced sample was peripheral blood mononuclear cells, obtained before stem cell transplant. The chain joins TRBV29-1 to TRBJ2-4; 8 bases line up with TRBD1. The receptor's source is a woman aged 55-70 years with acute myeloid leukemia. Some clones in this sample may be carry-over from other donors' samples. CDR3 amino acids: CSVEPRQGINIQYF. CDR3 sequence (DNA): TGCAGCGTTGAACCCCGACAGGGGATAAACATTCAGTACTTC.